This TCR beta chain comes out of a study of beta chain features in type 1 diabetes. Expressed TCRB transcripts were sequenced because the entire RNA isolate underwent reverse transcription. Method: immunoSEQ multiplex PCR; TCRdb's copy keeps in-frame clones and lacks some. The data contain hundreds of thousands of clones, over 25% of them singletons. This clone was observed a few times. The CDR3 has 15 residues. V dropped 5 bases and J dropped 4; count of bases not matched to a gene: 9. Germline V lookup: CDR1 SEHNR, CDR2 FQNEAQ (reference sequence). The specimen sequenced was naive CD4+ T cells from blood. The chain uses TRBV7-9 and TRBJ1-1, with 8 nucleotides matching TRBD1. This clonotype was obtained from a man between 18 and 29 years old in good health. The CDR3 loop reads CASSTRTGSATEAFF. CDR3 coding DNA: TGTGCCAGCAGCACCAGGACAGGGTCGGCCACTGAAGCTTTCTTT.